These 19 T cell receptor beta chains originate from one sample sequenced in a study of T-cell reconstitution after alpha-beta-depleted transplantation in children. Preparing the TCRbeta library involved the use of unique molecular identifiers. TCRdb independently ran MiXCR on the PCR reads; one entry per CDR3 protein. The sample has 380,000 or so distinct CDR3 sequences; about an eighth are singletons. The sequencing used PBMCs, collected from the stem cell graft. The receptors here all came from a human donor who donated a stem cell graft to a child with Fanconi anemia.

This clonotype was detected only a few times. V is TRBV18 and J is TRBJ1-2; D gene uncertain. The germline V gene has CDR1 KGHSH and CDR2 LQKENI. Trimming cost V 2 bases and J 4 bases, with 11 bases left between them. The CDR3 spans 14 residues. The CDR3 reads CASSPGVGRYGYTF. The CDR3 DNA follows: TGTGCCAGCTCACCAGGGGTAGGACGCTATGGCTACACCTTC.

V usage is TRBV7-8 and J usage is TRBJ2-3; D is possibly TRBD2 (5 bases). The CDR3 is 15 amino acids. Germline lookup yields CDR1 SGHVS and CDR2 FQNEAQ. The ends were cut back, 5 bases at V and 5 bases at J, with 17 bases in the middle. The CDR3 loop reads CASSPVSTGIDTQYF. The DNA for the CDR3 is TGTGCCAGCAGCCCAGTTAGTACCGGGATAGATACGCAGTATTTT.

This clonotype was counted many times. The chain employs TRBV10-3 and TRBJ2-1, with 7 bases that match TRBD2. CDR1 ENHRY and CDR2 SYGVKD come from the germline V gene. J gave up 6 bases and V 9 bases, and 2 bases lay outside the gene matches. This CDR3 region has 11 residues. The chain's CDR3 is CAIAGPNEQFF. In nucleotides, the CDR3 is TGTGCCATAGCGGGACCCAATGAGCAGTTCTTC.

This clonotype appeared many times. The chain carries TRBV5-1 and TRBJ1-1; unclear D gene. Per germline, CDR1 SGHRS and CDR2 YFSETQ. V lost 1 base and J 5 bases, leaving 9 bases between the germline ends. There are 13 residues in the CDR3. The CDR3 bases are TGCGCCAGCAGCTTGTTCGCGGGGACTGAAGCTTTCTTT. This codes for CASSLFAGTEAFF.

A single count supports this clonotype. A clone one base away is much larger, so this may be a read error. The rearrangement uses TRBV29-1 and TRBJ2-1, with 7 bases that match TRBD2. The junction had 9 bases not matched to a gene; V was cut back by 8 bases and J by 5 bases. This CDR3 contains 13 residues. CDR1 is SQVTM and CDR2 is ANQGSEA in the germline V gene. DNA for the CDR3: TGCAGCCTTATCGGGGGGACTAACAATGAGCAGTTCTTC. Translation gives CSLIGGTNNEQFF.

This chain uses TRBV6-2 or TRBV6-3 with TRBJ2-2; D gene unclear. The CDR3 runs 11 residues. CDR1 and CDR2 (germline): MNHEY, SVGEGT. V lost 2 bases, J lost 9 bases, and 4 bases lay in between. The CDR3: CASSYAWELFF. In nucleotides, the CDR3 is TGTGCCAGCAGTTACGCTTGGGAGCTGTTTTTT.

The V gene is TRBV6-5, the J gene TRBJ1-3; D is unclear. The CDR3 is 14 residues long. CDR1 and CDR2 from the germline V gene are MNHEY and SVGAGI. V lost 2 bases, J lost 4 bases, and 9 bases lay in between. CDR3 nucleotide sequence: TGTGCCAGCAGTTACGCAGGAGCCGGAAACACCATATATTTT. Translating it yields CASSYAGAGNTIYF.

This clonotype was detected a few times. The rearrangement uses TRBV20-1 and TRBJ1-1, with 7 bases that match TRBD1. This CDR3 has 14 amino acids. The germline V gene encodes CDR1 DFQATT and CDR2 SNEGSKA (reference sequence). V gave up 7 bases and J gave up 6 bases; unmatched junction bases: 14. CDR3: CSVTPPGGTAEAFF. The CDR3 DNA reads TGCAGTGTCACTCCTCCAGGGGGAACCGCTGAAGCTTTCTTT.

The chain links TRBV12-3 or TRBV12-4 to TRBJ1-5, with 8 bases fitting TRBD1. V shed 6 bases, J shed 6 bases, and the junction held 10 bases outside the gene matches. This CDR3 comprises 15 residues. CDR3 DNA: TGTGCCAGCAGGTCACCGGGACAGGAGGGTCAGCCCCAGCATTTT. This sequence encodes CASRSPGQEGQPQHF.

A few counts support this clonotype. The rearrangement uses TRBV5-6 and TRBJ1-1; maybe TRBD1 (5 bases). In germline, CDR1 is SGHDT, CDR2 YYEEEE. V was cut by 1 base and J by 1 base, with 11 bases left in between. The CDR3 is 15 residues long. CDR3 sequence reads: CASSLQRGRNTEAFF. CDR3 nucleotides: TGTGCCAGCAGCTTGCAGAGGGGCAGGAACACTGAAGCTTTCTTT. The variable domain in full, with the rest retrieved from reference TRBV5-6 and TRBJ1-1, is DAGVTQSPTHLIKTRGQQVTLRCSPKSGHDTVSWYQQALGQGPQFIFQYYEEEERQRGNFPDRFSGHQFPNYSSELNVNALLLGDSALYLCASSLQRGRNTEAFFGQGTRLTVV.

This clonotype turned up a few times. This chain uses TRBV13 with TRBJ2-7; TRBD1 or TRBD2 may be the D gene (5 bases each). The V end lost 5 bases, the J end lost 0 bases, and 14 bases lay between the germline ends. In germline, CDR1 is PRHDT, CDR2 FYEKMQ (reference sequence). The CDR3 covers 15 residues. CDR3: CASSPAGASSYEQYV. CDR3 DNA sequence: TGTGCCAGCAGCCCCGCCGGGGCGAGCTCCTACGAGCAGTACGTC.

The rearrangement links TRBV9 to TRBJ2-7; no firm D call. Germline V gene sequence: CDR1 SGDLS, CDR2 YYNGEE. V was clipped by 0 bases and J by 3 bases, with 16 bases between them. CDR3 length: 16 amino acids. CDR3: CASSVGAVGNSYEQYF. CDR3 DNA: TGTGCCAGCAGCGTAGGGGCGGTTGGGAATAGCTACGAGCAGTACTTC.

This chain uses TRBV6-5 with TRBJ1-1; the D gene is possibly TRBD1 (5 bases). The CDR3 loop spans 12 amino acids. V was clipped by 10 bases and J by 6 bases, with 15 bases between them. The germline V gene has CDR1 MNHEY and CDR2 SVGAGI. The CDR3 DNA reads as TGTGCCACCCACAATCGGGGCTCTGAAGCTTTCTTT. Translated: CATHNRGSEAFF.

This clonotype was seen a handful of times. The gene calls are TRBV3-1 and TRBJ2-2, with 11 bases lining up with TRBD2. CDR1 and CDR2 (germline): LGHDT, YNNKEL (reference sequence). CDR3 length: 16 residues. V gave up 5 bases and J gave up 4 bases; unmatched junction bases: 6. The CDR3 bases are TGTGCCAGCAGCTATAGCGGGGGGGCCGGCACCGGGGAGCTGTTTTTT. This sequence encodes CASSYSGGAGTGELFF.

This clonotype was counted between two and nine times. V gene TRBV6-2 or TRBV6-3 combines with J gene TRBJ2-1; TRBD1 matches 8 bases. The CDR3 contains 12 residues. Germline CDR1 is MNHEY and CDR2 is SVGEGT. V lost 5 bases, J lost 8 bases, and 2 bases stayed unmatched. The DNA of the CDR3 is TGTGCCAGCAGTGACAGGGGTTATGAGCAGTTCTTC. Translating gives CASSDRGYEQFF.

This clonotype came up a few times. The V call is TRBV3-1, the J call TRBJ2-7; D is ambiguous. Trimming removed 4 bases from V and 5 bases from J, with 12 bases in between. CDR3 length: 13 amino acids. Per germline, CDR1 LGHDT and CDR2 YNNKEL (reference sequence). The CDR3, as DNA: TGTGCCAGCAGCCCCGGCCTCGGTAACGAGCAGTACTTC. It is translated as CASSPGLGNEQYF.

In this sample, this clonotype turned up a few times. V gene TRBV11-2 combines with J gene TRBJ2-1; D gene uncertain. CDR1 is SGHAT and CDR2 is FQNNGV in the germline V gene. The CDR3 is 11 residues long. Trimming took 5 bases from V and 9 from J, leaving 8 bases between them. The CDR3 is CASSRTGEQFF. The DNA for the CDR3 is TGTGCCAGCAGCAGAACGGGTGAGCAGTTCTTC.

This clonotype came up a few times. This chain connects TRBV12-3 or TRBV12-4 to TRBJ2-1, with D maybe TRBD2 (6 bases). Trimming took off 3 bases at V and 9 bases at J, with 15 bases between the two ends. The CDR3 totals 14 residues. The chain's CDR3 is CASSFGGLTGEQFF. Here the CDR3 DNA reads TGTGCCAGCAGTTTCGGGGGTCTAACGGGTGAGCAGTTCTTC.

This chain connects TRBV5-1 to TRBJ1-1, with 7 positions matching TRBD1. The CDR3 totals 15 residues. Trimming took 1 base from V and 1 from J; bases not matched to a gene: 4. The V gene's germline CDR1 is SGHRS and CDR2 YFSETQ. CDR3 residues: CASSLRQGRNTEAFF. CDR3 DNA sequence: TGCGCCAGCAGCTTGAGACAGGGAAGGAACACTGAAGCTTTCTTT.